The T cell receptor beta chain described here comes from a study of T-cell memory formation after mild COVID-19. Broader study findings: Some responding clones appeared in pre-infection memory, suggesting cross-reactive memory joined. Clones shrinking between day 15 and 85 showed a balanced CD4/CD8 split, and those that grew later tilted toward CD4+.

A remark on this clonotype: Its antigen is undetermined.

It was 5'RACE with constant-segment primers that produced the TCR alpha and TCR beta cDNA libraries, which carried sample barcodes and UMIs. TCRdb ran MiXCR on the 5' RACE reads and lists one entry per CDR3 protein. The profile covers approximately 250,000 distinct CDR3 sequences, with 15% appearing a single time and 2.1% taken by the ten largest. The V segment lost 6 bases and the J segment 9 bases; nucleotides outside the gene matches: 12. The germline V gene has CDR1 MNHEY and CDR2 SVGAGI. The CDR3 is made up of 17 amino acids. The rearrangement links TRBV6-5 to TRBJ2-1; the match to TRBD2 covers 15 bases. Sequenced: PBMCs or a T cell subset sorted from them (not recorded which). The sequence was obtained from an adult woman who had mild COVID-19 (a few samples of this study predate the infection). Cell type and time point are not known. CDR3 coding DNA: TGTGCCAGCAGAACCGCCGGACTAGCGGGAGGGTGGCGTGAGCAGTTCTTC. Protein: CASRTAGLAGGWREQFF.